This entry describes one TCR beta chain. This clonotype appeared a few times. The target of this receptor is not known. No per-base quality is available; no much larger clone lies one base away. The CDR3 goes from the cysteine to the phenylalanine over 16 residues. The DNA shown is the 48-base CDR3, in frame from base 1. CDR1 and CDR2 were assigned from the germline V gene as SGHRS and YFSETQ. The germline V and J ends show losses of 4 bases and 2 bases respectively, and no gene match explains 8 bases of the junction. The data were obtained in a study of identical twins (dated by TCRdb to between 2015 and 2016). Some background on the complete study: To test whether fetal clonotypes persist, this study deep-sequenced TCR alpha and beta repertoires from monozygotic twins, from unrelated adults of various ages, and from cord blood. Replicate twin experiments were performed at different times using different library preparation protocols to rule out contamination. General findings and caveats noted by the study authors: Zero-insertion analyses could be partly confounded by invariant T cells such as MAIT and iNKT, though diverse VJ usage argued against such confounding for most clonotypes. Compared with coincidental sharing between unrelated individuals, out-of-frame TCR alpha sequences shared between twins showed an excess of sequences with low generation probability. Fewer insertions were carried by abundant cord blood beta clonotypes; a weaker similar trend was observed in young adult naive repertoires, while no such trend was observed in memory repertoires. In monozygotic twins, out-of-frame TCR alpha sharing was systematically underestimated by recombination models, although the models agreed with sharing between unrelated individuals. Conclusions relied on cross-sectional statistical analysis, since the same donors could not be followed over many years. A weaker excess of twin sharing was found in beta out-of-frame sequences because the signal-to-noise ratio was lowered by fewer shared sequences.

The library was produced with 5' RACE. The reads were generated on an Illumina HiSeq 2000. Template switching introduced a universal primer binding site; the final cDNA contained a unique molecular identifier, enabling accurate counting of TCR cDNA molecules. Specific primers in the conserved constant-segment region were used to synthesize first-strand cDNA for the TCR alpha and beta chains. To control for contamination, every cDNA library was double barcoded, receiving both a SMART-Mk sample barcode and Illumina barcodes. TruSeq adapter sequences, together with Illumina sample barcodes, were added in two successive PCR steps. The Illumina HiSeq platform was used with custom primers to sequence TCR alpha and beta cDNA libraries. Concerning the study's data processing: Raw reads were processed with MiGEC to extract unique molecular identifiers, and MiXCR was used to determine CDR3 positions. Recombination models were inferred per individual with the repgenHMM and IGoR tools using an EM algorithm. Shared clonotype analysis was performed with the tcR package in R, normalizing sharing by the product of cloneset sizes. Out-of-frame nonproductive sequences were analyzed to study raw recombination free of thymic and clonal selection effects. Starting from the raw public reads, TCRdb applied fastp trimming at Q25, assembled clones with MiXCR and retained in-frame beta chains. Rows matching on CDR3 protein sequence are summarized as one entry with the most common DNA and genes. The V and J calls come from TCRdb's annotation, not from the publication. The table for this sample lists under 900,000 distinct CDR3 sequences; roughly 12% of them were counted only once. The ten largest make up around 1.6% of the sample.

Every donor was a healthy Caucasian. Three pairs of female monozygotic twins, all aged roughly 18 to 29 years, were included in the twin cohort. Peripheral blood mononuclear cells were used as the source from which RNA for TCR libraries was isolated. This same sample was also taken into another study, of yellow fever vaccine responses in identical twins. That second publication adds: According to the authors, the vaccine-induced T cell response in identical twins seemed to be partly convergent and partly specific to each individual. Focusing on identical twins, the study followed the T cell clones that responded to the vaccine, and did so with precision.

Material: PBMCs. The V gene is TRBV5-1 and the J gene is TRBJ2-3, with 9 middle bases fitting TRBD1. This clonotype was sampled from a woman under 30 in good health. The CDR3 reads CASSGGTGSVTDTQYF. DNA sequence: TGCGCCAGCAGCGGAGGGACAGGGTCGGTCACAGATACGCAGTATTTT. Joined to the reference TRBV5-1 and TRBJ2-3 proteins, this CDR3 gives the full variable domain: KAGVTQTPRYLIKTRGQQVTLSCSPISGHRSVSWYQQTPGQGLQFLFEYFSETQRNKGNFPGRFSGRQFSNSRSEMNVSTLELGDSALYLCASSGGTGSVTDTQYFGPGTRLTVL.